This TCR beta chain was obtained from a study of blood T cell repertoires in COVID-19. The assay was immunoSEQ multiplex PCR, and TCRdb's table has in-frame clones only and misses some. The repertoire holds fewer than 400,000 clones, with 70% to 90% as singletons. The cohort comprised adults aged about 18 to 100 years residing in 20 to 30 US areas. Researchers sorted participants into cohorts using their self-reported clinical history. The germline gives CDR1 SGHRS, CDR2 YFSETQ. V lost 0 bases to trimming and J lost 6 bases, with 13 bases between them. The CDR3 length is 15 residues. Sequencing was performed on PBMCs or T cells enriched from blood (not recorded which). This sequence was found in a man younger than 45 who had recovered from COVID-19. The chain couples TRBV5-1 to TRBJ1-5, with a possible D match to TRBD1 (5 bases). The CDR3 nucleotides read TGCGCCAGCAGCTTGGCCGGGGGTGAGGGTCAGCCCCAGCATTTT. Residues: CASSLAGGEGQPQHF. The full variable domain, completed using reference TRBV5-1 and TRBJ1-5, is KAGVTQTPRYLIKTRGQQVTLSCSPISGHRSVSWYQQTPGQGLQFLFEYFSETQRNKGNFPGRFSGRQFSNSRSEMNVSTLELGDSALYLCASSLAGGEGQPQHFGDGTRLSIL.